This entry is about one TCR beta chain. Germline CDR1 and CDR2: MNHEY and SVGEGT. V lost 7 bases to trimming and J lost 9 bases, with 22 bases between them. CDR3 length: 16 amino acids. The protocol was immunoSEQ multiplex PCR, while the TCRdb copy is restricted to in-frame clones and leaves out a portion. The table records about 120,000 clones, about 94% of them present only once. The sample originates from a study of T cell responses to AZD1222 COVID-19 vaccine. The sequence came from an adult who received the AZD1222 COVID-19 vaccine. The chain is built from TRBV6-2 or TRBV6-3 and TRBJ1-6, with TRBD1 as a possible D gene (5 bases). The sequencing used peripheral blood, collected 28 days after the second AZD1222 dose. CDR3 sequence: CASNPKGWGTVSPLHF. The CDR3 bases are TGTGCCAGCAACCCAAAAGGGTGGGGGACTGTTTCACCCCTCCACTTT.